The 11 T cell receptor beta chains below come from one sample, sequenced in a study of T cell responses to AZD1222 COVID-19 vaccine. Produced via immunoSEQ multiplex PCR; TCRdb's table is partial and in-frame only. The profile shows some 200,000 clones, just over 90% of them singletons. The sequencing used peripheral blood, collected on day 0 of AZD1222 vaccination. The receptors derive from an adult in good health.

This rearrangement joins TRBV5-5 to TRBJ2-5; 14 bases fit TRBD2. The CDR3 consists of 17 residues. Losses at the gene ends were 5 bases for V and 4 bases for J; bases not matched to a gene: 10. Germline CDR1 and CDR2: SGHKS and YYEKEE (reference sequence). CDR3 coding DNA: TGTGCCAGCAGTCAAGAAACCGGGACTAGCGGGAGAGAGACCCAGTACTTC. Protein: CASSQETGTSGRETQYF. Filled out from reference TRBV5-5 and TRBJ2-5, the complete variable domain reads DAGVTQSPTHLIKTRGQQVTLRCSPISGHKSVSWYQQVLGQGPQFIFQYYEKEERGRGNFPDRFSARQFPNYSSELNVNALLLGDSALYLCASSQETGTSGRETQYFGPGTRLLVL.

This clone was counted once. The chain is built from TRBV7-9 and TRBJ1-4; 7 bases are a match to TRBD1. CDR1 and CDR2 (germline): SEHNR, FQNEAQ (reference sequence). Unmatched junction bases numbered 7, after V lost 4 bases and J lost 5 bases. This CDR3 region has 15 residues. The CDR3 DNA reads TGTGCCAGCAGCTACGATGGGACAGCCAATGAAAAACTGTTTTTT. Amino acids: CASSYDGTANEKLFF. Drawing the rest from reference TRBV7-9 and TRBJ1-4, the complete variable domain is DTGVSQNPRHKITKRGQNVTFRCDPISEHNRLYWYRQTLGQGPEFLTYFQNEAQLEKSRLLSDRFSAERPKGSFSTLEIQRTEQGDSAMYLCASSYDGTANEKLFFGSGTQLSVL.

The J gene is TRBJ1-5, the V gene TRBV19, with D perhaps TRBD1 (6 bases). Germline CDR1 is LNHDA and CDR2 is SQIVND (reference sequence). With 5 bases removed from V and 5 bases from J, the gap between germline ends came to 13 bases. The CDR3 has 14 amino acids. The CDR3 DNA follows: TGTGCCAGTAGTGGTGCCAGGGGCGATCAGCCCCAGCATTTT. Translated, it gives CASSGARGDQPQHF.

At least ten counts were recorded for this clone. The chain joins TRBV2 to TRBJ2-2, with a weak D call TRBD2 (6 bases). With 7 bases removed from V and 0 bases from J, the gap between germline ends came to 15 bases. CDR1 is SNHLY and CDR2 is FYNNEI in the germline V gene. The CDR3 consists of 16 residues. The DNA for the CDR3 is TGTGCCAGCACTCTATCCGGGGGTACGAACACCGGGGAGCTGTTTTTT. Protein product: CASTLSGGTNTGELFF.

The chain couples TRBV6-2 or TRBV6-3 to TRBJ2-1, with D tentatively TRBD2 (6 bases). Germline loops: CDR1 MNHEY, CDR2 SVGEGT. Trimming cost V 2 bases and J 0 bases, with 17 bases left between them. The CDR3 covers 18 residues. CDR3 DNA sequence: TGTGCCAGCAGTTACGAAATCCAGCGGGCCCGCTCCTACAATGAGCAGTTCTTC. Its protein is CASSYEIQRARSYNEQFF.

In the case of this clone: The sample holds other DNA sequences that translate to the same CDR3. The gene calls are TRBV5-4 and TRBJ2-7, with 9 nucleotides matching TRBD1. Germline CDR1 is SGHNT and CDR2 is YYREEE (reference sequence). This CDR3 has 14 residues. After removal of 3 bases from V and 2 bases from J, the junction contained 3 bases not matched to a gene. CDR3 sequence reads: CASSSGTGTYEQYF. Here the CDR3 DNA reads TGTGCCAGCAGCTCCGGGACAGGGACCTACGAGCAGTACTTC. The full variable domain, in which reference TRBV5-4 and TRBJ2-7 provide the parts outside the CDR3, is ETGVTQSPTHLIKTRGQQVTLRCSSQSGHNTVSWYQQALGQGPQFIFQYYREEENGRGNFPPRFSGLQFPNYSSELNVNALELDDSALYLCASSSGTGTYEQYFGPGTRLTVT.

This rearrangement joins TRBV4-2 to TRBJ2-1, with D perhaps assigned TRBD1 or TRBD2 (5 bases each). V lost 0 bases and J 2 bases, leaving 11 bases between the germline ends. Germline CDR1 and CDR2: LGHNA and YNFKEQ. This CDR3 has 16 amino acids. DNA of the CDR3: TGTGCCAGCAGCCAAGAGATGGGGGTACCCTACAATGAGCAGTTCTTC. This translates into CASSQEMGVPYNEQFF.

This CDR3 is CASSQESRVNTEAFF. For the CDR3, the DNA is TGTGCCAGCAGCCAAGAGTCTCGGGTGAACACTGAAGCTTTCTTT. The chain joins TRBV4-2 to TRBJ1-1; unclear D gene. Trimming stripped 0 bases from V and 0 bases from J, with 8 bases between. CDR1 is LGHNA, CDR2 YNFKEQ, per germline. This CDR3 region has 15 residues.

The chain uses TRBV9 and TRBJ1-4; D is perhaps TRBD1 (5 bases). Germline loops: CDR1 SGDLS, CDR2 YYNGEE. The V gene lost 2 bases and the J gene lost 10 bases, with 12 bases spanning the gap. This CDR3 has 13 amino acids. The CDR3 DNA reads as TGTGCCAGCAGCGTGGACACTGACGGAAAACTGTTTTTT. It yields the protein CASSVDTDGKLFF.

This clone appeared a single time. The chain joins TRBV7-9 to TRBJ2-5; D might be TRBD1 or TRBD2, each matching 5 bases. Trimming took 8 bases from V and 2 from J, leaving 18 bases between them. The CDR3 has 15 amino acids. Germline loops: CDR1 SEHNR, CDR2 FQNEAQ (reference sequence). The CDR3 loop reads CASGDWDGEQETQYF. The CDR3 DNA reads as TGTGCCAGCGGTGACTGGGACGGAGAGCAAGAGACCCAGTACTTC.

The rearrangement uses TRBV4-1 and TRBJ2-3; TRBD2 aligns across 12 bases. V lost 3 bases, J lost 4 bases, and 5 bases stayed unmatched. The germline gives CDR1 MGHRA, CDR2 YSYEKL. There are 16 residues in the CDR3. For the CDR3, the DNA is TGCGCCAGCAGCCAGGCCACTAGCGGGGGGCCAGATACGCAGTATTTT. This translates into CASSQATSGGPDTQYF.